This T cell receptor (beta chain) emerged from a study of blood T cell repertoires in COVID-19. Whole-study context: The samples span acute and convalescent COVID-19 from the United States, Italy and Spain.

The germline V and J ends were trimmed by 1 base and 4 bases, with 8 bases remaining between them. Germline CDR1 reads SGHTA; CDR2 reads FQGNSA. CDR3 size: 13 residues. As processed by the authors: Reference gene primer amplification in the assay estimated nucleated cell counts. Data came from immunoSEQ multiplex PCR; TCRdb stores just in-frame clones and leaves some out. V and J calls and clone size come straight from that table; D and trimming were deduced from the DNA. The table has more than 45,000 clones, approximately 90% seen once. This TCR derives from an elderly woman with COVID-19, enrolled during active disease. This chain joins TRBV7-2 and TRBJ2-7; D remains ambiguous. Sequencing was performed on peripheral blood. The CDR3 DNA follows: TGTGCCAGCAGCTTAGGTCCCCATTACGAGCAGTACTTC. Encoded protein: CASSLGPHYEQYF.